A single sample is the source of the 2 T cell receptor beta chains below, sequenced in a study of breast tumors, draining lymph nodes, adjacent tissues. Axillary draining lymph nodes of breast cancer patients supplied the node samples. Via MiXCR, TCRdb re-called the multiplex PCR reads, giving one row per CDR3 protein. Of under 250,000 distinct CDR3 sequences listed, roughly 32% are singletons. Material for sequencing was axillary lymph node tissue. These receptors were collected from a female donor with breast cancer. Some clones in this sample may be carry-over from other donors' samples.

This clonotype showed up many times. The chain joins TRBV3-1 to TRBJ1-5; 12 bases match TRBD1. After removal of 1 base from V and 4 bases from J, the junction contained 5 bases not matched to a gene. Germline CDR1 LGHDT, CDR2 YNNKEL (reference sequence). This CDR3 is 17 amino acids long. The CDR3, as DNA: TGTGCCAGCAGCCAAGGGGGACAGGGGGCATCGAATCAGCCCCAGCATTTT. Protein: CASSQGGQGASNQPQHF.

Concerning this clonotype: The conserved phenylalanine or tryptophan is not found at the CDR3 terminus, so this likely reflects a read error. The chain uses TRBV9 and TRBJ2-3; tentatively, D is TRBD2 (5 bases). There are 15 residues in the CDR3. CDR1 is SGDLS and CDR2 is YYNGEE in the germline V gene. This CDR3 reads CAGSVGGSSTDTQYL. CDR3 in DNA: TGTGCCGGCAGCGTAGGAGGCAGTTCGACAGATACGCAGTATCTT.